This T cell receptor beta chain was captured by sequencing in a study of blood T cell repertoires in COVID-19. Study-level information: PBMCs, B-cell-depleted T cells, or T cells were the source of the cDNA or gDNA that made up the material.

In the study's own analysis: Amplified reference gene primers provided the basis for estimating nucleated cell counts. TCRdb keeps only in-frame clones here, not all; method: immunoSEQ multiplex PCR. For V, J and clone size, that table is used; D and trimming come from the DNA. The data contain 150,000 to 200,000 clones, about 81% of them singletons. This clonotype originated in a woman in her 70s with acute or convalescent COVID-19. Specimen: peripheral blood.

CDR3 nucleotides: TGTGCCAGCAGCGGGGACATCACCGGGGAGCTGTTTTTT. Protein sequence: CASSGDITGELFF. The chain uses TRBV9 and TRBJ2-2; maybe TRBD1 (6 bases). Per the germline V gene, CDR1 is SGDLS and CDR2 is YYNGEE. Trimming removed 3 bases at V and 4 bases at J, with 7 bases between. This CDR3 region has 13 residues.